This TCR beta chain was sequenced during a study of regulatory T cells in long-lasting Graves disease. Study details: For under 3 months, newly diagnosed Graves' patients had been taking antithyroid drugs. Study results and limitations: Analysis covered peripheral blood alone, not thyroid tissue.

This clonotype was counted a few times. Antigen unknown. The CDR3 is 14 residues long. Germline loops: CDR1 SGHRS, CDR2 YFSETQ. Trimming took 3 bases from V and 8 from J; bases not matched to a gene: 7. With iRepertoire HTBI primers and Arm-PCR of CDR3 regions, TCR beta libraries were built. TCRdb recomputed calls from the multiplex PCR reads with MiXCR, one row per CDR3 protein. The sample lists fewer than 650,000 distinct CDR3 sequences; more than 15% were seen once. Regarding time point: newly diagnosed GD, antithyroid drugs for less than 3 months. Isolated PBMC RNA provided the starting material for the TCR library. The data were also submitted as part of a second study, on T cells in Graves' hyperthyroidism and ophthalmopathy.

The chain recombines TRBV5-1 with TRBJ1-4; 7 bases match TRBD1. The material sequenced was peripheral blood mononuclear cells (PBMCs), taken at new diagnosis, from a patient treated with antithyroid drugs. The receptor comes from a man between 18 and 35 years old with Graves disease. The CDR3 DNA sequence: TGCGCCAGCAGCTCCAGACAGGGAGGAGAAAAACTGTTTTTT. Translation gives CASSSRQGGEKLFF.